This T cell receptor beta chain was observed in a study of CD8+ T cells in alopecia areata (dated by TCRdb to between 2017 and 2018). As for the study more broadly: The study used high-throughput TCRbeta sequencing to examine T cell clonal expansion in alopecia areata, in both the C3H/HeJ mouse model and human patients. immunoSEQ multiplex PCR using 35 Vbeta forward primers and 13 Jbeta reverse primers was used to amplify TCRbeta CDR3 regions. Clonality in the scalp was compared among normal scalp (n=4), patchy alopecia areata scalp (n=8), and alopecia totalis/universalis scalp (n=8). RNA was extracted with the PAXgene miRNA kit for fixed scalp, the miRNeasy kit for PBMCs, and the RNeasy kit for mouse skin. Scalp tissue and sorted CD4+ and CD8+ peripheral blood T cells from patchy and totalis/universalis alopecia areata patients and from healthy controls were covered by human TCRbeta sequencing.

Between the V and J ends, shortened by 7 bases and 2 bases respectively, the junction contains 12 bases. The germline V gene sets CDR1 to MNHEY and CDR2 to SVGAGI. The CDR3 starts with the cysteine, ends with the phenylalanine, and has 13 residues. The retained sequence is limited to the CDR3, 39 bases, with the frame set at the first base. On the study overall, not on this receptor specifically: Compared with normal scalp, lesional scalp had higher clonality and more expanded CD8+ clones, particularly in alopecia totalis/universalis, a pattern that suggests antigenic drive. Resident alphabeta T cells in normal human skin are also sequenced, complicating scalp TCR repertoire analysis, unlike mouse skin dominated by gammadelta T cells. Compared with mice, TCR sequences shared between patients were less clear, possibly partly because of HLA diversity across the patient population.

With regard to this clone: Its antigen is unknown. The record has no base qualities; no much larger clone is one base away.

The library was obtained by the immunoSEQ multiplex PCR assay. To provide template for TCR sequencing, every sample had RNA extracted and reverse transcribed into cDNA. First-strand cDNA was synthesized using SuperScript III with a 2:1 mix of oligo-dT and random hexamers. Amplification bias was assessed with a synthetic immune receptor repertoire, and residual bias was removed computationally. Under the source paper's analysis protocol: Raw reads were preprocessed to remove errors, and CDR3 was defined by IMGT conventions from the conserved cysteine to phenylalanine. Clonality was calculated as 1 minus Shannon entropy normalized by log2 of the number of productive unique TCRs. CD4 or CD8 identity of scalp clones was inferred by cross-referencing scalp TCRbeta sequences with sorted blood CD4 and CD8 repertoires. This immuneACCESS table, as held by TCRdb, lists in-frame sequences with V and J called but not all clones. Of the missing ones, under half trace to an unresolved V gene in checked studies; the others have no known cause. V and J calls and clone size are as listed in that table; D and trimming were resolved from the DNA. For this sample the table gives under 130,000 clones, of which 55% were detected only once. Around 8.5% of the sample is held by the ten biggest clonotypes.

PBMCs were isolated by density centrifugation and stained for CD3, CD4 and CD8, after which CD4+ and CD8+ T cells were sorted on a FACSAria. Scalp biopsies and blood samples were obtained from unaffected controls. The source of this sequence is a human donor in good health. The chain couples TRBV6-5 to TRBJ2-7; a tentative D call is TRBD1 (6 bases match). Sequenced material: CD4+ T cells sorted from blood. The CDR3 is CASKGEGPYEQYF. The bases read TGTGCCAGCAAGGGGGAAGGCCCCTACGAGCAGTACTTC.